The rows below give T cell receptor beta chains drawn from one sample of a study of T cells in Graves' hyperthyroidism and ophthalmopathy. Via MiXCR, TCRdb re-called the multiplex PCR reads, giving one row per CDR3 protein. The sample includes about 720,000 distinct CDR3 sequences, around 17% of them seen just once. The material sequenced was blood. These TCRs come from a man aged 18 to 30 with Graves' hyperthyroidism. Each CDR3 is given with its conserved first and last residue. D genes are given only for firm matches. Some rows have no size entry. The others give once, few or many, or a class for an expanded clone.

size,J,V,D,length,DNA,CDR3
many,TRBJ2-7,TRBV28,NA,13,TGTGCCAGCAATAGACAGATATACTACGAGCAGTACTTC,CASNRQIYYEQYF
few,TRBJ2-1,TRBV7-8,NA,13,TGTGCCAGCAGTGACAAGTTCTACAATGAGCAGTTCTTC,CASSDKFYNEQFF
NA,TRBJ2-1,TRBV5-4,TRBD2,13,TGTGCCAGCAGCCGTACGGGGGGTGGTGAGCAGTTCTTC,CASSRTGGGEQFF
many,TRBJ2-3,TRBV20-1,NA,16,TGCAGTGCTAGAGATCGCAGCGGGTCCCGCACAGATACGCAGTATTTT,CSARDRSGSRTDTQYF
NA,TRBJ2-2,TRBV19,NA,18,TGTGCCAGTAGTAAGTACGCAAGCGGGCCGATCTACACCGGGGAGCTGTTTTTT,CASSKYASGPIYTGELFF
NA,TRBJ1-1,TRBV5-1,NA,13,TGCGCCAGCAGCTACGGTATAGGGACGGAAGCTTTCTTT,CASSYGIGTEAFF
many,TRBJ2-2,TRBV18,NA,14,TGTGCCAGCTCACCACCGGCGGGGTCCGGGGAGCTGTTTTTT,CASSPPAGSGELFF
NA,TRBJ2-7,TRBV19,NA,13,TGTGCCAGTAGTACCGACAGAATCTACGAGCAGTACTTC,CASSTDRIYEQYF
few,TRBJ1-1,TRBV7-9,NA,13,TGTGCCAGCAGCCAGGATACCGGCACTGAAGCTTTCTTT,CASSQDTGTEAFF
many,TRBJ2-5,TRBV28,NA,13,TGTGCCTCCAGGGGGGCAGGGGTAGAGACCCAGTACTTC,CASRGAGVETQYF
NA,TRBJ1-1,TRBV6-1,NA,13,TGTGCCAGCAGTGTTGTGGAGTCGGGGGAAGCTTTCTTT,CASSVVESGEAFF
NA,TRBJ2-5,TRBV7-6,TRBD2,19,TGTGCCAGCAGCTTAGTTGCGCTAGCGGGAGGCCCCGCCCAAGAGACCCAGTACTTC,CASSLVALAGGPAQETQYF
few,TRBJ1-2,TRBV29-1,NA,14,TGCAGCGCCGCAGGACGGGTGGAGGACTATGGCTACACCTTC,CSAAGRVEDYGYTF
NA,TRBJ2-1,TRBV29-1,TRBD2,19,TGCAGCGGTGTGGGGGGGACTAGCGGGAGGGCCTTGTCCTACAATGAGCAGTTCTTC,CSGVGGTSGRALSYNEQFF
many,TRBJ2-7,TRBV20-1,TRBD1,14,TGCAGTGCTAGCGGGACAGGGGACGGTTACGAGCAGTACTTC,CSASGTGDGYEQYF
many,TRBJ1-6,TRBV28,NA,16,TGTGCCAGCTCCTTATATGGTGGGGGGTATAATTCACCCCTCCACTTT,CASSLYGGGYNSPLHF
many,TRBJ2-1,TRBV2,TRBD2,15,TGTGCCAGCAGCGAGGGACTAGCGGGGTACAATGAGCAGTTCTTC,CASSEGLAGYNEQFF
many,TRBJ2-3,TRBV3-1,NA,15,TGTGCCAGCAGCCCCCAGGGAAGTAGCCCAGATACGCAGTATTTT,CASSPQGSSPDTQYF
NA,TRBJ2-1,TRBV20-1,NA,15,TGCAGTGCTAGCAGACTGGCGGGATCCTACAATGAGCAGTTCTTC,CSASRLAGSYNEQFF
few,TRBJ1-1,TRBV20-1,NA,14,TGCAGTGCTAGAGATCCGAGAGGTATCACTGAAGCTTTCTTT,CSARDPRGITEAFF
NA,TRBJ2-2,TRBV5-1,TRBD1,15,TGCGCCAGCAGCTGGACAGGAGCGAACACCGGGGAGCTGTTTTTT,CASSWTGANTGELFF
few,TRBJ2-1,TRBV12-3/TRBV12-4,NA,13,TGTGCCAGCAGTTTTGCGGACTACAATGAGCAGTTCTTC,CASSFADYNEQFF
many,TRBJ2-7,TRBV18,NA,13,TGTGCCAGCTCACCTTCAGACTCCTACGAGCAGTACTTC,CASSPSDSYEQYF
NA,TRBJ2-5,TRBV11-1,TRBD2,16,TGTGCCAGCAGCAAGGGGCCTAGCGGGAGCGGAGAGACCCAGTACTTC,CASSKGPSGSGETQYF
NA,TRBJ2-7,TRBV7-2,NA,16,TGTGCCAGCAGCCTTGACCTGGAAGCGGGCATGACGCAGCAGTACTTC,CASSLDLEAGMTQQYF
NA,TRBJ1-2,TRBV6-5,NA,15,TGTGCCAGCAGTTACTCGGGAGTGAGTCCCTATGGCTACACCTTC,CASSYSGVSPYGYTF
NA,TRBJ2-1,TRBV10-1,NA,15,TGCGCCAGCAGTGAAGGGGGGGGACTTTATGGTGAGCAGTTCTTC,CASSEGGGLYGEQFF
few,TRBJ1-5,TRBV29-1,NA,11,TGCAGCGTTGAGGGGGGTCAGCCCCAGCATTTT,CSVEGGQPQHF
NA,TRBJ2-1,TRBV2,NA,14,TGTGCCAGCAGTGTGGTGGGATCCTACAATGAGCAGTTCTTC,CASSVVGSYNEQFF
NA,TRBJ2-7,TRBV6-1,NA,15,TGTGCCAGCACCCTGCTGGAGGGCGGGCTCTACGAGCAGTACTTC,CASTLLEGGLYEQYF
NA,TRBJ1-1,TRBV4-1,NA,15,TGCGCCAGCAGCCAAGACAGGACCGTGAACACTGAAGCTTTCTTT,CASSQDRTVNTEAFF
many,TRBJ2-7,TRBV25-1,TRBD2,15,TGTGCCAGCAGCCGAGGCGAACTAGCGGGAGGCGAGCAGTACTTC,CASSRGELAGGEQYF
NA,TRBJ1-2,TRBV7-9,NA,12,TGTGCCAGCACCCTTGGGGGGAATGGCTACACCTTC,CASTLGGNGYTF
many,TRBJ1-1,TRBV2,NA,16,TGTGCCAGCAGTGAGACTCGACAGGCCCTTGACACTGAAGCTTTCTTT,CASSETRQALDTEAFF
NA,TRBJ1-5,TRBV6-2/TRBV6-3,NA,15,TGTGCCAGCAGTGACCGAGGGGCCCTCAATCAGCCCCAGCATTTT,CASSDRGALNQPQHF
NA,TRBJ2-2,TRBV19,NA,13,TGTGCCAGTCAGGGGTGGGCTTCCGGGGAGCTGTTTTTT,CASQGWASGELFF
NA,TRBJ1-5,TRBV4-2,NA,16,TGTGCCAGCAGCCAAGGAAACGCCAGCCTTTATCAGCCCCAGCATTTT,CASSQGNASLYQPQHF